This TCR beta chain was recorded in a study of cytomegalovirus exposure and HLA in healthy donors. Whole-study results and caveats: Across HLA loci, a later analysis found differing TCR association rates, with DRB1 most and HLA-C fewest.

Between the trimmed V and J ends, which lost 1 base and 0 bases, there was a span of 10 bases. Germline CDR1 MNHEY, CDR2 SMNVEV (reference sequence). The CDR3 length is 16 residues. The study ran its PCR with 60 Vbeta and 13 Jbeta primers. Data came from immunoSEQ multiplex PCR; TCRdb stores just in-frame clones and leaves some out. Of 150,000 to 200,000 clones listed, roughly 85% are singletons. Note on this clone: Its antigen is undetermined.

The sequenced material came from PBMCs. The chain employs TRBV27 and TRBJ1-5, with D perhaps TRBD1 (6 bases). This TCR was recovered from a woman in her 50s in good health and CMV-seropositive. The CDR3 nucleotides are TGTGCCAGCAGTTTATTTGGGGGCCGTAGCAATCAGCCCCAGCATTTT. This translates into CASSLFGGRSNQPQHF.